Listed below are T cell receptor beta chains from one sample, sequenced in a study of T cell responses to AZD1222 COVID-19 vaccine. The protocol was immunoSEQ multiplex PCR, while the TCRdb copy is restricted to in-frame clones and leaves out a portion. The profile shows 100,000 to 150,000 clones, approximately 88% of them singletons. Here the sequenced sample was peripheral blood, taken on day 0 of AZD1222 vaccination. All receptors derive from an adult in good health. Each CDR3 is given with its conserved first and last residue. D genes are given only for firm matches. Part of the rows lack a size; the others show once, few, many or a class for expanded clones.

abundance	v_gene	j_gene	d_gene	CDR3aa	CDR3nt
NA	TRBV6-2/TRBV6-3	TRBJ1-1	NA	CASSYSFSRSEAFF	TGTGCCAGCAGTTACTCGTTTAGTAGGTCTGAAGCTTTCTTT
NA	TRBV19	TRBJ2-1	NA	CASSIVAGFNEQFF	TGTGCCAGTAGTATAGTGGCGGGCTTTAATGAGCAGTTCTTC
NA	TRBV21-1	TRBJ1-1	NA	CASSVPEPLIENTEAFF	TGTGCCAGCAGCGTCCCCGAACCTCTTATAGAGAACACTGAAGCTTTCTTT
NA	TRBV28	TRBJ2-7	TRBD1	CASTLLGLGQGSNEQYF	TGTGCCAGCACCCTCCTAGGGCTGGGACAGGGGTCCAACGAGCAGTACTTC
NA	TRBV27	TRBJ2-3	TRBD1	CASQPLGQGLTDTQYF	TGTGCCAGCCAACCCCTGGGACAGGGCCTCACAGATACGCAGTATTTT
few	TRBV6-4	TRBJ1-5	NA	CASSIYDRYYQPQHF	TGTGCCAGCAGTATTTATGATAGATACTATCAGCCCCAGCATTTT
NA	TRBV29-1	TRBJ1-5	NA	CSVAWGYSNQPQHF	TGCAGCGTTGCGTGGGGATATAGCAATCAGCCCCAGCATTTT
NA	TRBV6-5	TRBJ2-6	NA	CASSYGSSGANVLTF	TGTGCCAGCAGTTACGGGTCTTCTGGGGCCAACGTCCTGACTTTC
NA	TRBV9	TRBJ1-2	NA	CASSVDPGRDPYGYTF	TGTGCCAGCAGCGTAGACCCTGGCAGGGACCCCTATGGCTACACCTTC
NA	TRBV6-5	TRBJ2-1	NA	CASRRASVYNEQFF	TGTGCCAGCAGGAGGGCTAGCGTATACAATGAGCAGTTCTTC
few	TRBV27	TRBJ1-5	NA	CASSLAGLSNQPQHF	TGTGCCAGCTCCCTAGCAGGCCTTAGCAATCAGCCCCAGCATTTT
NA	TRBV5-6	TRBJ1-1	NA	CASSERGVGTEAFF	TGTGCCAGCAGCGAGAGGGGGGTCGGCACTGAAGCTTTCTTT
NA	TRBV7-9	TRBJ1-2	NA	CASSLQPGDGYTF	TGTGCCAGCAGCTTACAGCCGGGGGACGGCTACACCTTC
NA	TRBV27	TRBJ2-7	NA	CASSSDPWLQYF	TGTGCCAGCAGTTCGGATCCTTGGTTGCAGTACTTC